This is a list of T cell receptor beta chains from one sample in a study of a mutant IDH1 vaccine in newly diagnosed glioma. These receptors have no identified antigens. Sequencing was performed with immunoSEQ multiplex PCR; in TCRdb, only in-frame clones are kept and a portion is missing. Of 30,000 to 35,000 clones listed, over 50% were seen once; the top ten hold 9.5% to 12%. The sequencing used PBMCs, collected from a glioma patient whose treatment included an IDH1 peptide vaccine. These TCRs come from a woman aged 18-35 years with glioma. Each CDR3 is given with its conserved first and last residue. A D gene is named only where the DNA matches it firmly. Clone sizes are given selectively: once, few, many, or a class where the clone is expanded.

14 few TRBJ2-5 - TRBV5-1 CASSLLEGQETQYF TGCGCCAGCAGCTTGTTAGAGGGGCAAGAGACCCAGTACTTC
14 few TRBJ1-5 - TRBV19 CASSMVGLSQPQHF TGTGCCAGTAGTATGGTGGGGTTGAGTCAGCCCCAGCATTTT
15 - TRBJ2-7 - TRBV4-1 CASSQGAPGPYEQYF TGCGCCAGCAGCCAAGGGGCTCCAGGGCCTTACGAGCAGTACTTC
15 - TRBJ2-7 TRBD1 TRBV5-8 CASSLGDSSSYEQYF TGTGCCAGCAGCTTGGGGGACAGTAGCTCCTACGAGCAGTACTTC
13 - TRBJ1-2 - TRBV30 CAWGQTAPAGYTF TGTGCCTGGGGACAGACAGCGCCCGCGGGCTACACCTTC
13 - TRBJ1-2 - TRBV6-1 CASSEVRQDGYTF TGTGCCAGCAGTGAAGTTAGACAGGATGGCTACACCTTC
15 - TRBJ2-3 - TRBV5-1 CASSLPVSSTDTQYF TGCGCCAGCAGCTTGCCGGTCTCTAGCACAGATACGCAGTATTTT
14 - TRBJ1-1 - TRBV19 CASSIWRQNTEAFF TGTGCCAGTAGTATATGGAGACAGAACACTGAAGCTTTCTTT
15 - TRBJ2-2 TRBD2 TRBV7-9 CASSFLAGDSGELFF TGTGCCAGCAGCTTTCTAGCGGGAGATTCCGGGGAGCTGTTTTTT
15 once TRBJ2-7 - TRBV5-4 CASSPWDRQLSEQYF TGTGCCAGCAGCCCATGGGACCGTCAATTATCTGAGCAGTACTTC
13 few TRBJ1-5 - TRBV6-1 CASMGGNNQPQHF TGTGCCAGCATGGGGGGGAACAATCAGCCCCAGCATTTT
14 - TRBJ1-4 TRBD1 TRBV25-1 CASEPGQGNEKLFF TGTGCCAGCGAGCCCGGACAGGGGAATGAAAAACTGTTTTTT
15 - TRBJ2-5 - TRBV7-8 CASSLAWAGEETQYF TGTGCCAGCAGCTTAGCATGGGCAGGGGAGGAGACCCAGTACTTC